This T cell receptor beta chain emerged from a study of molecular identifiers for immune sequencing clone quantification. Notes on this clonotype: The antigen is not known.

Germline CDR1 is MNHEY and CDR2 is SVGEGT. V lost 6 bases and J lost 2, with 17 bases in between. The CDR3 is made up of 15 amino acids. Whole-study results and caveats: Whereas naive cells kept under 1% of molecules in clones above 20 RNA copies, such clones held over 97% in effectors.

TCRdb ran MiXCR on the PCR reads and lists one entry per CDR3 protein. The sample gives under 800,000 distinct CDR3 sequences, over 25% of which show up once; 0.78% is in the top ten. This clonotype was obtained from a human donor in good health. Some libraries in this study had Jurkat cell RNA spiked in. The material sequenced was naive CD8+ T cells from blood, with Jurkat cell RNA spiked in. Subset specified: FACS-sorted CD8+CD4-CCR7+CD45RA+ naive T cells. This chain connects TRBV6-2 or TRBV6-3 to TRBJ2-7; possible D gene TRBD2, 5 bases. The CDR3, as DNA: TGTGCCAGCAGCCCGGCGGTGGGAGCCGCCTACGAGCAGTACTTC. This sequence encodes CASSPAVGAAYEQYF.